The 14 T cell receptor beta chains given below trace back to one sample, sequenced in a study of blood T cell repertoires in COVID-19 (dated by TCRdb to 2020 to 2022). Library preparation employed the immunoSEQ multiplex PCR assay. The clones in this table, taken by TCRdb from immuneACCESS, are in-frame only. Not every clone is retained; where verified, under half of the shortfall comes from an unresolved V gene, and the cause of the rest is unknown. In all, the sample holds about 140,000 clones, and around four fifths of those were seen once. 3.4% of the sample is held by the ten biggest clonotypes. The sequencing input was PBMCs or T cells enriched from blood (not recorded which). These receptor sequences come from a woman between 50 and 59 years old with acute COVID-19.

The chain combines TRBV28 with TRBJ1-2; 7 bases align to TRBD1. The germline V gene has CDR1 MDHEN and CDR2 SYDVKM. Unmatched junction bases numbered 1, after V lost 5 bases and J lost 4 bases. The CDR3 extends over 12 amino acids. For the CDR3, the DNA is TGTGCCAGCAGTCAGGGGGGCTATGGCTACACCTTC. It encodes CASSQGGYGYTF.

This chain connects TRBV7-2 to TRBJ1-2; D may be TRBD1 (6 bases). Trimming removed 5 bases from V and 7 bases from J, with 17 bases in between. The germline V gene has CDR1 SGHTA and CDR2 FQGNSA. CDR3 size: 14 residues. For the CDR3, the DNA is TGTGCCAGCAGCCTTAGGGGGGGGGCGCTTGGCTACACCTTC. This translates into CASSLRGGALGYTF.

The genes are TRBV4-3 and TRBJ2-5; no reliable D call. This CDR3 has 14 residues. Germline V CDR1 and CDR2: LGHNA, YSLEER. Deletions cut 0 bases from V and 3 bases from J, with 8 bases between. The CDR3: CASSQEYTEETQYF. The CDR3, as DNA: TGCGCCAGCAGCCAAGAATATACAGAAGAGACCCAGTACTTC.

This clone has a handful of counts. V and J are TRBV4-3 and TRBJ2-7; D is perhaps TRBD2 (7 bases). The CDR3 contains 20 residues. Deletions cut 4 bases from V and 0 bases from J, with 28 bases between. Germline V lookup: CDR1 LGHNA, CDR2 YSLEER. This CDR3 reads CASSRGHSGSSDTSSYEQYF. The CDR3 DNA is TGCGCCAGCAGCCGGGGACATAGCGGGTCCTCGGATACCAGCTCCTACGAGCAGTACTTC.

This chain joins TRBV19 and TRBJ1-5, with 9 positions matching TRBD1. Germline V gene sequence: CDR1 LNHDA, CDR2 SQIVND (reference sequence). V shed 11 bases and J 0 bases; nucleotides not matched to a gene: 8. The CDR3 runs 15 residues. The CDR3 coding sequence is TGTGCCTGCCGGGACAGGGCTCTTAGCAATCAGCCCCAGCATTTT. Encoded protein: CACRDRALSNQPQHF. Full variable domain (remainder filled in from reference TRBV19 and TRBJ1-5): DGGITQSPKYLFRKEGQNVTLSCEQNLNHDAMYWYRQDPGQGLRLIYYSQIVNDFQKGDIAEGYSVSREKKESFPLTVTSAQKNPTAFYLCACRDRALSNQPQHFGDGTRLSIL.

This rearrangement joins TRBV15 to TRBJ2-6, with 7 bases identical to TRBD1. J lost 2 bases, V lost 1 base, and 5 bases had no gene match. The CDR3 length is 17 residues. CDR1 is LNHNV, CDR2 YYDKDF, per germline (reference sequence). The CDR3 coding sequence is TGTGCCACCAGCAGAGGACAGGGAAGCGCTGGGGCCAACGTCCTGACTTTC. Translated: CATSRGQGSAGANVLTF.

This clone was recorded once. The chain couples TRBV19 to TRBJ1-6; 9 nucleotides align to TRBD1. CDR3 length: 14 amino acids. Per the germline V gene, CDR1 is LNHDA and CDR2 is SQIVND (reference sequence). V lost 8 bases and J lost 4; bases outside the gene matches: 3. DNA of the CDR3: TGTGCCAGTGGTGGGACAGGGTATAATTCACCCCTCCACTTT. Translating it yields CASGGTGYNSPLHF. The variable domain in full, completed from reference TRBV19 and TRBJ1-6, reads DGGITQSPKYLFRKEGQNVTLSCEQNLNHDAMYWYRQDPGQGLRLIYYSQIVNDFQKGDIAEGYSVSREKKESFPLTVTSAQKNPTAFYLCASGGTGYNSPLHFGNGTRLTVT.

V is TRBV5-4 and J is TRBJ2-1; TRBD2 matches 9 bases. The germline V gene encodes CDR1 SGHNT and CDR2 YYREEE (reference sequence). This CDR3 is 16 amino acids long. The ends lost 1 base at V and 5 bases at J; junction bases unmatched: 7. In DNA form, the CDR3 reads TGTGCCAGCAGCTTGAAGACTAGCGGATTTAACAATGAGCAGTTCTTC. Translated, it gives CASSLKTSGFNNEQFF.

The chain employs TRBV20-1 and TRBJ2-5; 9 bases are a match to TRBD1. With 3 bases clipped from V and 0 bases from J, the junction kept 8 bases outside the gene matches. CDR3 size: 16 residues. Germline CDR1 is DFQATT and CDR2 is SNEGSKA (reference sequence). CDR3 sequence (DNA): TGCAGTGCTAGTACTCTGGGACAGGGATACCAAGAGACCCAGTACTTC. Translating gives CSASTLGQGYQETQYF.

The chain couples TRBV30 to TRBJ2-1; TRBD2 aligns across 7 bases. V lost 5 bases and J lost 4; bases outside the gene matches: 5. CDR3 length equals 13 residues. From germline, CDR1 is GTSNPN and CDR2 SVGIG (reference sequence). CDR3 DNA: TGTGCCTGGTCGCCTAGCGGTTACAATGAGCAGTTCTTC. Protein product: CAWSPSGYNEQFF.

The V and J genes are TRBV7-2 and TRBJ1-5; D gene unclear. CDR1 is SGHTA, CDR2 FQGNSA, per germline. Trimming pared 5 bases from V and 0 bases from J, leaving 14 bases between. The CDR3 is 16 residues long. CDR3 sequence: CASSHAGEGSNQPQHF. CDR3 coding DNA: TGTGCCAGCAGCCACGCCGGGGAGGGTAGCAATCAGCCCCAGCATTTT.

CDR3 protein: CSASSGEQYF. CDR3 DNA: TGCAGTGCTAGCTCCGGCGAGCAGTACTTC. The rearrangement links TRBV20-1 to TRBJ2-7; no clear D gene. V was shortened by 3 bases and J by 6 bases, with 6 bases between the two germline ends. The CDR3 loop spans 10 amino acids. The germline V gene encodes CDR1 DFQATT and CDR2 SNEGSKA (reference sequence).

V and J are TRBV5-1 and TRBJ2-7, with TRBD1 matching over 12 bases. CDR3 length equals 15 residues. Trimming at V came to 4 bases and at J to 7 bases, leaving 9 bases not matched to a gene. Germline lookup yields CDR1 SGHRS and CDR2 YFSETQ. In DNA, the CDR3 is TGCGCCAGCAGCACCGGGACAGGGGGCGTGGGGGAGCAGTACTTC. Encoded protein: CASSTGTGGVGEQYF.

This chain links TRBV13 with TRBJ1-1, with D possibly being TRBD1 (6 bases). The CDR3 consists of 13 residues. Trimming left V 1 base short and J 3 bases short, with 6 bases between. The germline gives CDR1 PRHDT, CDR2 FYEKMQ (reference sequence). CDR3 residues: CASSLAGDTEAFF. Here the CDR3 DNA reads TGTGCCAGCAGCTTAGCAGGGGACACTGAAGCTTTCTTT.